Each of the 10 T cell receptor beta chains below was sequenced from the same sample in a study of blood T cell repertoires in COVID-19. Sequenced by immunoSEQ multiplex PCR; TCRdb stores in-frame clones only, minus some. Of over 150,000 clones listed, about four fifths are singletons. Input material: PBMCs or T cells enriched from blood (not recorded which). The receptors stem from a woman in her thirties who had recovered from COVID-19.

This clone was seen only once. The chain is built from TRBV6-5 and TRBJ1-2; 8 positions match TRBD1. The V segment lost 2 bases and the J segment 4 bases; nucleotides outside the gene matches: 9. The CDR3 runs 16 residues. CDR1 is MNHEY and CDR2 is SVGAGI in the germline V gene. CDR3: CASSYSPTGDFYGYTF. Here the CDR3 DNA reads TGTGCCAGCAGTTACAGCCCGACAGGGGATTTCTATGGCTACACCTTC.

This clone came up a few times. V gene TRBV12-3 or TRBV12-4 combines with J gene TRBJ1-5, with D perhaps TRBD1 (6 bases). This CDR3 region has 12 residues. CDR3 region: CAISGGAGPQHF. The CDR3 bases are TGTGCGATAAGCGGGGGGGCAGGGCCCCAGCATTTT.

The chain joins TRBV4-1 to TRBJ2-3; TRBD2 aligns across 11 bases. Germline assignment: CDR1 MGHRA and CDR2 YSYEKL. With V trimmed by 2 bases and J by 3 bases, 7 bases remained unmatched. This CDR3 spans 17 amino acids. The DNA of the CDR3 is TGCGCCAGCAGCCAAAATCTAGCGGGGGGTAGTACAGATACGCAGTATTTT. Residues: CASSQNLAGGSTDTQYF.

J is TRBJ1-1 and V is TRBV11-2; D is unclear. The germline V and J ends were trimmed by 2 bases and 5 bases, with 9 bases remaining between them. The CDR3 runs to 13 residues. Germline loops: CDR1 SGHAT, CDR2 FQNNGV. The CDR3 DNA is TGTGCCAGCAGCTTAAGGGCGGGGACTGAAGCTTTCTTT. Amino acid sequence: CASSLRAGTEAFF.

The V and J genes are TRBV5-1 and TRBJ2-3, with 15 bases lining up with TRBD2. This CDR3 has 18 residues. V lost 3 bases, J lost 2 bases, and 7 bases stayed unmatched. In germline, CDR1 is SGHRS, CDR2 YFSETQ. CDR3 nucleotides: TGCGCCAGCAGCTACGGACTAGCGGGGGGGGCCTACACAGATACGCAGTATTTT. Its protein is CASSYGLAGGAYTDTQYF.

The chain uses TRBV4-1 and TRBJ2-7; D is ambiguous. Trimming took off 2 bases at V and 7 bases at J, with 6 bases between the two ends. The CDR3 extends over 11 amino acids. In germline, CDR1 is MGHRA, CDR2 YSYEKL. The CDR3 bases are TGCGCCAGCAGCCAATTTCAAGAGCAGTACTTC. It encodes CASSQFQEQYF.

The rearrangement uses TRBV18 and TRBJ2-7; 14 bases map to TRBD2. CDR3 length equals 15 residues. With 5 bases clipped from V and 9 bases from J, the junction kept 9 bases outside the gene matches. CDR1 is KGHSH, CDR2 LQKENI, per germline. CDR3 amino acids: CASSRPGLAGVGQYF. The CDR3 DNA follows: TGTGCCAGCTCAAGACCGGGACTAGCGGGAGTAGGGCAGTACTTC.

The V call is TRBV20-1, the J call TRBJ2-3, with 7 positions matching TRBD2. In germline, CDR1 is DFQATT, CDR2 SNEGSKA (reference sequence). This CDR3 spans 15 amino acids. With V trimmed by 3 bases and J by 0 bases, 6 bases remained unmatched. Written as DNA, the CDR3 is TGCAGTGCTAGTCGGGCTAGCGGTAGCACAGATACGCAGTATTTT. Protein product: CSASRASGSTDTQYF.

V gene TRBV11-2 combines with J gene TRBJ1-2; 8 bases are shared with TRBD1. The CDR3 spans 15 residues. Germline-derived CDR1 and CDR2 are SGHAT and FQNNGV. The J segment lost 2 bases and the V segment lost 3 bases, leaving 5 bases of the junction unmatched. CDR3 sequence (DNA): TGTGCCAGCAGCTTCGCGGACAGGGCGAACTATGGCTACACCTTC. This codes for CASSFADRANYGYTF.

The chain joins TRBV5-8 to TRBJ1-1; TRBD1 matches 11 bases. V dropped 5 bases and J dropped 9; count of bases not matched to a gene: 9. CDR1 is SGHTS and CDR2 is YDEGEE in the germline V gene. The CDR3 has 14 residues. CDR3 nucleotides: TGTGCCAGCAGAGGCCGGGACAGGGGGGTAAAAGCTTTCTTT. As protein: CASRGRDRGVKAFF.